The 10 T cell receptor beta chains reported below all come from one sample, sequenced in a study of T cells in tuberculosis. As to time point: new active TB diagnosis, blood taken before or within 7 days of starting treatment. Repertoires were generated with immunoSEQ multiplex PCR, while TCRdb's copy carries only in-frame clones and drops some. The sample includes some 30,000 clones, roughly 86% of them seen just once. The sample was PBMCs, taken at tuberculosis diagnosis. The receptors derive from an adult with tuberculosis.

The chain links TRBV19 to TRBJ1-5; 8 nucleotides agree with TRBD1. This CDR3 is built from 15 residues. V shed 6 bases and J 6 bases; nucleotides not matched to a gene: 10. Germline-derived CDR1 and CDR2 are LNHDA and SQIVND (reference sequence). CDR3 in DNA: TGTGCCAGTAGACAACAGGGGGGAATCGGTCAGCCCCAGCATTTT. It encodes CASRQQGGIGQPQHF.

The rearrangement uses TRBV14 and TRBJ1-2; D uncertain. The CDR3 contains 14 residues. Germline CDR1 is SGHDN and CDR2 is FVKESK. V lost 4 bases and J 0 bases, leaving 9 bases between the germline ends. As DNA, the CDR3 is TGTGCCAGCAGCCCCGGAGCAGCTAACTATGGCTACACCTTC. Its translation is CASSPGAANYGYTF.

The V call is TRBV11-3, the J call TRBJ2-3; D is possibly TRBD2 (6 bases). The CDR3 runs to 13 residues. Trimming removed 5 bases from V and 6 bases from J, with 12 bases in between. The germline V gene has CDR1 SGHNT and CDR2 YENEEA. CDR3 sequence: CASSVTGGDTQYF. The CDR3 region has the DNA TGTGCCAGCAGCGTAACCGGAGGGGATACGCAGTATTTT.

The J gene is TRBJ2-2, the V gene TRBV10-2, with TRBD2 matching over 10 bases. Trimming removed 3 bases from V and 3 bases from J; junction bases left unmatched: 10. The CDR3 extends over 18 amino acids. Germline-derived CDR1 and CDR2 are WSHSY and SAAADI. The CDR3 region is CASSELSGRVRDTGELFF. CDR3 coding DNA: TGCGCCAGCAGTGAATTAAGCGGGAGGGTAAGAGACACCGGGGAGCTGTTTTTT.

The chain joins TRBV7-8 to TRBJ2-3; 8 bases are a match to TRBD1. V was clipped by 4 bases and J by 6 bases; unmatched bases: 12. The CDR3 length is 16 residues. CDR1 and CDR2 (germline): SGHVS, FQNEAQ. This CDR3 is CASSSPGQGEGDTQYF. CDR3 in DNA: TGTGCCAGCAGCTCCCCCGGACAGGGAGAGGGGGATACGCAGTATTTT.

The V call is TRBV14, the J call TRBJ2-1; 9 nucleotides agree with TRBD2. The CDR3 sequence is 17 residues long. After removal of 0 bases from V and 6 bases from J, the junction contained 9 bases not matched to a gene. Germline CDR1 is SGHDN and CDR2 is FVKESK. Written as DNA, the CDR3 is TGTGCCAGCAGCCAAGAACCATGGACTAGCGACACCAATGAGCAGTTCTTC. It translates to CASSQEPWTSDTNEQFF.

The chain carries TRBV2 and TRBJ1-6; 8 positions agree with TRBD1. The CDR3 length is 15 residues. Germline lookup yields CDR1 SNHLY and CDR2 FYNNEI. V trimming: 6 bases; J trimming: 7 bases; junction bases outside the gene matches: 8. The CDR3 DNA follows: TGTGCCAGCAGGGGGACAGGTTTGCTCAATTCACCCCTCCACTTT. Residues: CASRGTGLLNSPLHF. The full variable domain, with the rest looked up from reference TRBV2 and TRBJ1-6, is EPEVTQTPSHQVTQMGQEVILRCVPISNHLYFYWYRQILGQKVEFLVSFYNNEISEKSEIFDDQFSVERPDGSNFTLKIRSTKLEDSAMYFCASRGTGLLNSPLHFGNGTRLTVT.

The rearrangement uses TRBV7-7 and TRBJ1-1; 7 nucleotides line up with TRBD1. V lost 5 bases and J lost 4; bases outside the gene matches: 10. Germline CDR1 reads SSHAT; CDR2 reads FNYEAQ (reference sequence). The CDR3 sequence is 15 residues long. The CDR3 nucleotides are TGTGCCAGCAGCGCACTCGAGGGGGCGCGCACTGAAGCTTTCTTT. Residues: CASSALEGARTEAFF.

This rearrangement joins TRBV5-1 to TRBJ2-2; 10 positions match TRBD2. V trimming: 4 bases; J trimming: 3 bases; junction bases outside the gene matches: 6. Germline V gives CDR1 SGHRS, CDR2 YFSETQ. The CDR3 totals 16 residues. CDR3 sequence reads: CASSLLAGSYTGELFF. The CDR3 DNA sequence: TGCGCCAGCAGCCTACTAGCGGGAAGCTACACCGGGGAGCTGTTTTTT.

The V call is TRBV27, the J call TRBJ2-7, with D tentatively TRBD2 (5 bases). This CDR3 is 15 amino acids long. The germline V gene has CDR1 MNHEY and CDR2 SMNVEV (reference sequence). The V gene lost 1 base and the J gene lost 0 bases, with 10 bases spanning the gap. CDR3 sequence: CASSLYGDSSYEQYF. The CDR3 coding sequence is TGTGCCAGCAGTTTATACGGGGATAGCTCCTACGAGCAGTACTTC.